The source of this T cell receptor (beta chain) is a study of blood T cell repertoires in COVID-19. Here immunoSEQ multiplex PCR was the method, and the copy in TCRdb shows in-frame clones only, minus some. There are 100,000 to 150,000 clones in the sample; 85% to 90% occur only once, and around 30% lies in the top ten. CDR1 is LGHDT and CDR2 is YNNKEL in the germline V gene (reference sequence). CDR3 length: 17 amino acids. V lost 4 bases, J lost 1 base, and 3 bases stayed unmatched. The chain has TRBV3-1 (or the pseudogene TRBV3-2) and TRBJ2-2, with 13 bases aligning to TRBD2. The TCR sequence derives from a man between 65 and 85 years old with active or convalescent COVID-19. Sequencing used peripheral blood. CDR3 amino acids: CASSRGLAGMNTGELFF. The CDR3 nucleotides are TGTGCCAGCAGCCGGGGACTAGCGGGAATGAACACCGGGGAGCTGTTTTTT.